This TCR beta chain was obtained from a study of blood T cells in healthy people across ages. Study outcomes and limitations: The long-lived group displayed more naive CD4+ cells, plus higher diversity, than the aged donors did. PBMCs were not sorted, which prevented a conclusive comparison of naive versus antigen-experienced cells. TCR beta diversity per million T cells fell roughly linearly with age.

The CDR3 sequence is 13 residues long. Germline trimming cut 7 bases from V and 11 bases from J; bases unmatched to any gene: 13. Germline CDR1 reads SQVTM; CDR2 reads ANQGSEA. Next came a second PCR, run for about 6 to 11 cycles, which used a sample-barcoded 5' primer along with a J-beta primer mix. TCRdb re-called the 5' RACE reads through MiXCR, storing one row per CDR3 protein. The profile covers about 670,000 distinct CDR3 sequences, with roughly two fifths appearing a single time and about 32% taken by the ten largest. This clonotype turned up a few times. Its antigen is not known. This may arise from a read error, as a much more abundant clone is one base away. Peripheral blood was drawn, around 9.3 milliliters per donor.

The sample taken for sequencing was blood. The rearrangement links TRBV29-1 to TRBJ2-5, with 10 bases matching TRBD1. The sequence came from an elderly man in good health. The CDR3 DNA reads TGCAGCGCGGTGACAGGGGGCTGGCATGAGCAGTACTTC. It translates to CSAVTGGWHEQYF.